These T cell receptor beta chains were read from a single sample in a study of blood T cell repertoires in COVID-19. Sequencing was performed with immunoSEQ multiplex PCR; in TCRdb, only in-frame clones are kept and a portion is missing. The profile shows 250,000 to 350,000 clones, around 85% of them singletons. The source material was peripheral blood. The receptors stem from a human donor with COVID-19, enrolled during active disease. The donor label of this sample is uncertain. CDR3s include the opening cysteine and the closing phenylalanine or tryptophan. The D gene is left open where the match is weak. Clone size is stated in some rows and not others, as once, few, many or a class when expanded.

J gene	D gene	clone size	V gene	CDR3 DNA	CDR3 protein
TRBJ2-1	TRBD2	-	TRBV19	TGTGCCAGTAGCGAAGCGGGACCCTACAATGAGCAGTTCTTC	CASSEAGPYNEQFF
TRBJ1-5	TRBD1	-	TRBV19	TGTGCCAGTAGTACCTACAGGGGAGGTCAGCCCCAGCATTTT	CASSTYRGGQPQHF
TRBJ2-7	-	-	TRBV6-5	TGTGCCAGCAACACTCCGGGAAACTTCTACGAGCAGTACTTC	CASNTPGNFYEQYF
TRBJ1-2	-	once	TRBV5-6	TGTGCCAGCAGCAGAGACAGGCGGTATGGCTACACCTTC	CASSRDRRYGYTF
TRBJ2-5	TRBD2	-	TRBV13	TGTGCCAGCAGCTCCCCCACGGCGGGAGGGCGGGAGACCCAGTACTTC	CASSSPTAGGRETQYF
TRBJ1-1	-	few	TRBV29-1	TGCAGCGCTAAGACAGGACCGAACACTGAAGCTTTCTTT	CSAKTGPNTEAFF
TRBJ1-1	-	-	TRBV19	TGTGCCAGTAGTACAGGGTTGAACACTGAAGCTTTCTTT	CASSTGLNTEAFF
TRBJ2-5	TRBD2	-	TRBV19	TGTGCCAGTAGTATCGACAGCGGGAGCGGCGAGACCCAGTACTTC	CASSIDSGSGETQYF
TRBJ2-3	-	-	TRBV9	TGTGCCAGCAATCGACAGAGCACTAGCACAGATACGCAGTATTTT	CASNRQSTSTDTQYF
TRBJ1-1	-	-	TRBV12-3/TRBV12-4	TGTGCCAGCAGTTTAAACAAGAACACTGAAGCTTTCTTT	CASSLNKNTEAFF
TRBJ1-2	-	-	TRBV28	TGTGCCAGCATGGACAGCCGAAACTATGGCTACACCTTC	CASMDSRNYGYTF
TRBJ2-3	-	-	TRBV7-3	TGTGCCAGCAGCCTCGGTTCTAGCACAGATACGCAGTATTTT	CASSLGSSTDTQYF
TRBJ2-3	TRBD2	-	TRBV27	TGTGCCAGCTCTACCAGACTAGCGTCAATCACAGATACGCAGTATTTT	CASSTRLASITDTQYF
TRBJ1-1	-	-	TRBV28	TGTGCCAGCGTTGAGTGGGAGGGAAAGACTGAAGCTTTCTTT	CASVEWEGKTEAFF
TRBJ1-2	-	-	TRBV29-1	TGCAGCGTTGAAGGCAGGGGTTACTATGGCTACACCTTC	CSVEGRGYYGYTF
TRBJ2-3	TRBD2	-	TRBV11-2	TGTGCCAGCAGCCAGACCTGGACTAGTGATCCTAGCACAGATACGCAGTATTTT	CASSQTWTSDPSTDTQYF
TRBJ2-3	TRBD2	-	TRBV6-2/TRBV6-3	TGTGCCAGCAGTAAGGGGACTAGCGGAGTCACAGATACGCAGTATTTT	CASSKGTSGVTDTQYF
TRBJ1-1	-	once	TRBV28	TGTGCCAGCAGTTTATCCCCCTACAGGAGTTACACTGAAGCTTTCTTT	CASSLSPYRSYTEAFF
TRBJ2-2	-	once	TRBV20-1	TGCACCTATGCGGCCGGGGAGCTGTTTTTT	CTYAAGELFF
TRBJ2-2	-	-	TRBV18	TGTGCCAGCTCACCCCCGGGTAGCGGGAACACCGGGGAGCTGTTTTTT	CASSPPGSGNTGELFF
TRBJ1-2	-	-	TRBV12-3/TRBV12-4	TGTGCCAGCAGTGCCAGCTATGGCTACACCTTC	CASSASYGYTF
TRBJ1-5	-	-	TRBV28	TGTGCCAGCAGTTTAGCCGGACAGACCAATCAGCCCCAGCATTTT	CASSLAGQTNQPQHF
TRBJ1-2	TRBD1	-	TRBV6-4	TGTGCCAGCAGTTCTACAGGGGACTATGGCTACACCTTC	CASSSTGDYGYTF
TRBJ2-5	TRBD1	-	TRBV19	TGTGCCAGTAGTTTGGGACAGCAAGAGACCCAGTACTTC	CASSLGQQETQYF
TRBJ1-1	-	many	TRBV14	TGTGCCAGCAGCCAAGTCCAGGTCACTGAAGCTTTCTTT	CASSQVQVTEAFF
TRBJ1-4	-	-	TRBV3-1/TRBV3-2	TGTGCCAGCAGCCAAGAGTCACGAGCAACTAATGAAAAACTGTTTTTT	CASSQESRATNEKLFF
TRBJ1-5	TRBD1	few	TRBV19	TGTGCCAGTAGTTCCGGGACAGGGGGCGGCCAGCCCCAGCATTTT	CASSSGTGGGQPQHF
TRBJ1-3	-	-	TRBV19	TGTGCCAGTAGTATCGTCGGAGCGCCCTCTGGAAACACCATATATTTT	CASSIVGAPSGNTIYF
TRBJ1-2	TRBD1	-	TRBV27	TGTGCCAGCAGTACAGGGGAGAAGGGCTACACCTTC	CASSTGEKGYTF
TRBJ2-7	-	-	TRBV21-1	TGTGCCAGCAGTCCCCTTTACGAGCAGTACTTC	CASSPLYEQYF
TRBJ2-2	-	-	TRBV6-5	TGTGTAGGGGGTTTTGGAACCGGGGAGCTGTTTTTT	CVGGFGTGELFF
TRBJ2-7	TRBD1	-	TRBV30	TGTGCCTGGAGTTGGGACAGCACCTACGAGCAGTACTTC	CAWSWDSTYEQYF
TRBJ2-7	-	-	TRBV19	TGTGCCAGTGGCTCCGACAGCTACGAGCAGTACTTC	CASGSDSYEQYF
TRBJ1-3	-	-	TRBV2	TGTGCCAGCACTAGAGATAGGACCATATATTTT	CASTRDRTIYF
TRBJ2-1	-	-	TRBV3-1/TRBV3-2	TGTGCCAGCAGCCCATCCTACCCCTCGAATGAGCAGTTCTTC	CASSPSYPSNEQFF
TRBJ2-7	TRBD1	-	TRBV30	TGTGCCTGGAGTGTCGGGACAGGGGGCAGGGCCTACGAGCAGTACTTC	CAWSVGTGGRAYEQYF
TRBJ2-2	TRBD2	-	TRBV25-1	TGTGCCAGCGGGTCAGGACTAGTGATCGGGGAGCTGTTTTTT	CASGSGLVIGELFF
TRBJ2-7	-	-	TRBV7-2	TGTGCCAGCAGCGAATCGAGCGGAACCCCCTACGAGCAGTACTTC	CASSESSGTPYEQYF
TRBJ2-3	TRBD1	-	TRBV7-8	TGTGCCAGCAGCTTGGAGACAGGGGTCATCGGTACGCAGTATTTT	CASSLETGVIGTQYF
TRBJ1-5	-	once	TRBV6-2/TRBV6-3	TGTGCCAGCAGTTACTGGTGGCAGGGTCGAATGAGCAATCAGCCCCAGCATTTT	CASSYWWQGRMSNQPQHF
TRBJ1-3	-	-	TRBV2	TGTGCCAGCAGTCGGTCTGGAAACACCATATATTTT	CASSRSGNTIYF
TRBJ2-5	TRBD1	-	TRBV4-1	TGCGCCAGCAGCCAAGTGGGGGCAGGGGGAGAGACCCAGTACTTC	CASSQVGAGGETQYF
TRBJ1-1	-	-	TRBV16	TGTGCCAGCAGCCAATCGGGCGTGAACACTGAAGCTTTCTTT	CASSQSGVNTEAFF
TRBJ1-1	-	-	TRBV11-3	TGTGCCAGCAGCTTAGGGGGCACCCTGAACACTGAAGCTTTCTTT	CASSLGGTLNTEAFF
TRBJ1-1	-	-	TRBV28	TGTGCCAGCAGTTTATTTTTTCGGCAGGGCACTGAAGCTTTCTTT	CASSLFFRQGTEAFF
TRBJ1-4	-	-	TRBV28	TGTGCCAGCAGGGGAGACGCAACTAATGAAAAACTGTTTTTT	CASRGDATNEKLFF
TRBJ1-1	-	-	TRBV7-8	TGTGCCAGCAGGACGGGGGACACTGAAGCTTTCTTT	CASRTGDTEAFF
TRBJ1-1	-	-	TRBV27	TGTGCCAGCAGTTTATATGGGCAGCCTAACACTGAAGCTTTCTTT	CASSLYGQPNTEAFF
TRBJ1-1	TRBD1	-	TRBV28	TGTGCCAGCAGTCCACCCAGGGGGCGCGTAGTGAACACTGAAGCTTTCTTT	CASSPPRGRVVNTEAFF
TRBJ1-2	TRBD1	-	TRBV10-2	TGCGCCAGCACCGAAGACAGGGGACCCAACTATGGCTACACCTTC	CASTEDRGPNYGYTF
TRBJ1-5	-	-	TRBV2	TGTGCCAGCAACGCCGGGACGGGGGATCAGCCCCAGCATTTT	CASNAGTGDQPQHF
TRBJ1-3	-	-	TRBV29-1	TGCAGCGTTGAGGTGACAGGTGCTGGAAACACCATATATTTT	CSVEVTGAGNTIYF
TRBJ2-7	-	few	TRBV11-2	TGTGCCAGCAGCCCGTTAGGCAGGTCTCCCTACGAGCAGTACTTC	CASSPLGRSPYEQYF
TRBJ2-1	-	-	TRBV28	TGTGCCAGCAGTCAAACTTTAGGCAGGGAGGTTTACAATGAGCAGTTCTTC	CASSQTLGREVYNEQFF
TRBJ1-1	-	-	TRBV15	TGTGCCACACTGGGAGACTTCCGCACTGAAGCTTTCTTT	CATLGDFRTEAFF
TRBJ2-7	TRBD1	-	TRBV19	TGTGCCAGTAGTAAAGGGACAGGGTCATACGAGCAGTACTTC	CASSKGTGSYEQYF